These 13 T cell receptor beta chains originate from one sample sequenced in a study of shared clonotypes between healthy human individuals. Produced via immunoSEQ multiplex PCR; TCRdb's table is partial and in-frame only. The sample carries about 1 million clones, about 75% recorded once. The source material was memory CD4+ T cells sorted from blood. Subset given: CD45RA-negative fraction. The receptor set was obtained from a man younger than 35 in good health.

This chain uses TRBV4-3 with TRBJ2-6, with D possibly being TRBD2 (6 bases). This CDR3 is 18 amino acids long. Germline loops: CDR1 LGHNA, CDR2 YSLEER. Trimming took 0 bases from V and 4 from J, leaving 16 bases between them. In nucleotides, the CDR3 is TGCGCCAGCAGCCAAGATGGGGGGATCAGGTTAGGGGCCAACGTCCTGACTTTC. Protein sequence: CASSQDGGIRLGANVLTF.

The chain couples TRBV19 to TRBJ1-1; no clear D. From germline, CDR1 is LNHDA and CDR2 SQIVND (reference sequence). The CDR3 has 13 amino acids. Between the trimmed V and J ends, which lost 3 bases and 4 bases, there was a span of 9 bases. Here the CDR3 reads CASSIAQPTEAFF. The CDR3 bases are TGTGCCAGTAGTATTGCCCAGCCCACTGAAGCTTTCTTT.

V is TRBV30 and J is TRBJ1-2, with 7 bases lining up with TRBD1. J was trimmed by 3 bases and V by 1 base; bases with no gene match: 5. The CDR3 has 14 residues. Germline values: CDR1 GTSNPN, CDR2 SVGIG (reference sequence). The CDR3 nucleotides read TGTGCCTGGAGTGGTGACAGGGTAGACTATGGCTACACCTTC. This codes for CAWSGDRVDYGYTF.

This chain's CDR3 is CSVEGLAVNLDEQFF. As DNA, the CDR3 is TGCAGCGTGGAGGGGCTAGCGGTAAACTTGGATGAGCAGTTCTTC. This chain links TRBV29-1 with TRBJ2-1; 7 bases line up with TRBD2. This CDR3 is 15 amino acids long. Germline V gives CDR1 SQVTM, CDR2 ANQGSEA. The J segment lost 8 bases and the V segment lost 6 bases, leaving 16 bases of the junction unmatched.

This chain links TRBV4-1 with TRBJ2-3; 11 bases are shared with TRBD2. Germline V gene lookup returns CDR1 MGHRA and CDR2 YSYEKL. There are 15 residues in the CDR3. After removal of 6 bases from V and 3 bases from J, the junction contained 5 bases not matched to a gene. Written as DNA, the CDR3 is TGCGCCAGCAGAGATTTAGCGGGGGGGACAGATACGCAGTATTTT. Translated, it gives CASRDLAGGTDTQYF.

The chain combines TRBV19 with TRBJ2-7; 12 bases agree with TRBD2. This CDR3 has 17 amino acids. Per germline, CDR1 LNHDA and CDR2 SQIVND (reference sequence). V lost 3 bases to trimming and J lost 0 bases; unmatched junction nucleotides: 6. The CDR3 is CASSMASGRVSSYEQYF. The DNA of the CDR3 is TGTGCCAGTAGTATGGCTAGCGGGAGGGTGAGCTCCTACGAGCAGTACTTC.

This clone was observed a few times. This chain joins TRBV5-1 and TRBJ1-6; tentatively, D is TRBD1 (6 bases). Germline V gene data show CDR1 as SGHRS and CDR2 as YFSETQ. This CDR3 is 14 amino acids long. Trimming removed 5 bases at V and 11 bases at J, with 17 bases between. CDR3 in DNA: TGCGCCAGCAGTTTACAGGGTAGCGGCGCACCCCTCCACTTT. Its translation: CASSLQGSGAPLHF.

The gene calls are TRBV2 and TRBJ2-7; the D is unclear. Trimming took off 5 bases at V and 2 bases at J, with 7 bases between the two ends. This CDR3 is built from 12 residues. Germline V CDR1 and CDR2: SNHLY, FYNNEI. CDR3 region: CASSPTPYEQYF. The CDR3 nucleotides are TGTGCCAGCAGTCCGACACCCTACGAGCAGTACTTC.

This chain links TRBV29-1 with TRBJ1-2, with D perhaps matching TRBD1 (6 bases). Germline CDR1 SQVTM, CDR2 ANQGSEA. V was pared by 4 bases and J by 0 bases, with 18 bases between. The CDR3 spans 16 residues. The CDR3 nucleotides are TGCAGCGTTGGAGGCTCTGACAGGCGAACTAACTATGGCTACACCTTC. It encodes CSVGGSDRRTNYGYTF.

The V gene is TRBV6-6, the J gene TRBJ1-6; TRBD1 is a possible D gene (6 bases). Trimming took off 10 bases at V and 10 bases at J, with 17 bases between the two ends. This CDR3 is built from 13 residues. Looked up from germline, CDR1 is MNHNY and CDR2 is SVGAGI (reference sequence). The CDR3 loop is CATRAGEGSPLHF. CDR3 sequence (DNA): TGTGCCACCCGGGCAGGGGAAGGGTCACCCCTCCACTTT.

V and J are TRBV18 and TRBJ2-3; D call uncertain. The CDR3 is made up of 13 amino acids. V lost 8 bases and J lost 6, with 15 bases in between. Per the germline V gene, CDR1 is KGHSH and CDR2 is LQKENI. The CDR3 sequence is CASRGGVVDTQYF. CDR3 DNA: TGTGCCAGCCGCGGCGGAGTAGTGGATACGCAGTATTTT.

V usage is TRBV5-1 and J usage is TRBJ2-7; 10 bases are a match to TRBD1. The CDR3 extends over 17 amino acids. Germline V gives CDR1 SGHRS, CDR2 YFSETQ. V was pared by 2 bases and J by 3 bases, with 11 bases of the junction left unmatched. The CDR3 protein is CASSLGDRGKRVYEQYF. CDR3 bases: TGCGCCAGCAGCTTAGGGGACAGGGGAAAAAGGGTCTACGAGCAGTACTTC.

The chain combines TRBV18 with TRBJ2-1; D gene unclear. CDR1 and CDR2 (germline): KGHSH, LQKENI. The CDR3 runs to 13 residues. Trimming took off 2 bases at V and 10 bases at J, with 12 bases between the two ends. CDR3 sequence reads: CASSPNTGGEQFF. The CDR3 bases are TGTGCCAGCTCACCAAACACCGGTGGCGAGCAGTTCTTC. Full variable domain (rest looked up from reference TRBV18 and TRBJ2-1): NAGVMQNPRHLVRRRGQEARLRCSPMKGHSHVYWYRQLPEEGLKFMVYLQKENIIDESGMPKERFSAEFPKEGPSILRIQQVVRGDSAAYFCASSPNTGGEQFFGPGTRLTVL.